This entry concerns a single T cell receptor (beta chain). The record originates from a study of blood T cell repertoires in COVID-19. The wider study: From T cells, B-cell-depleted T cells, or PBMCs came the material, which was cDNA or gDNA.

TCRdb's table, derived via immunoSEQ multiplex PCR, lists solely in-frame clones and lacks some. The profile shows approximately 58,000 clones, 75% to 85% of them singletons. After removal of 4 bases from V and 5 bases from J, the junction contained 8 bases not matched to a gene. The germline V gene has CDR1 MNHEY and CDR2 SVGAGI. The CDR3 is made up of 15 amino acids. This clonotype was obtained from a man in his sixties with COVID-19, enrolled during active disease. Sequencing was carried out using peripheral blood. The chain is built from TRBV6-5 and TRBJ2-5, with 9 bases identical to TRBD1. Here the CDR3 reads CASSFQTGGRETQYF. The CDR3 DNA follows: TGTGCCAGCAGTTTCCAGACAGGGGGTCGGGAGACCCAGTACTTC.